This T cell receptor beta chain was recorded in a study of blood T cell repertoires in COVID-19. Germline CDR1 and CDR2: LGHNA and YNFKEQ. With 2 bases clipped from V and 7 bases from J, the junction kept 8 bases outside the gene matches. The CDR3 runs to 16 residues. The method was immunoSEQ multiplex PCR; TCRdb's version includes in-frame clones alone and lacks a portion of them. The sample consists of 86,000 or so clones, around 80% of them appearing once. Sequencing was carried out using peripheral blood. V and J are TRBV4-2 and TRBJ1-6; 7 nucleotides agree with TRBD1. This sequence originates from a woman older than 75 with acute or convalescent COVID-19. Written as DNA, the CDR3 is TGTGCCAGCAGCCAACTGACAGGGATCAACAATTCACCCCTCCACTTT. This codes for CASSQLTGINNSPLHF.